This TCR beta chain was found in a study of control samples from healthy donors and cancer patients. The protocol was immunoSEQ multiplex PCR, while the TCRdb copy is restricted to in-frame clones and leaves out a portion. The data contain approximately 120,000 clones, less than 95% of them singletons. This TCR was sampled from a human donor in good health. The donor label of this sample is uncertain. The source material was blood.

For the CDR3, the DNA is TGTGCCAGCACCCTCTTTGGATCTAACTATGGCTACACCTTC. This encodes CASTLFGSNYGYTF. The chain employs TRBV5-4 and TRBJ1-2; no firm D call. V dropped 6 bases and J dropped 0 bases, with 12 bases sitting between them. The CDR3 length is 14 residues. Per germline, CDR1 SGHNT and CDR2 YYREEE (reference sequence).